This TCR beta chain was documented in a study of CD8 T cells in ankylosing spondylitis. Study-wide results and limits: Blood of patients with ankylosing spondylitis appeared to be characterized by a TCR beta motif of several highly homologous variants. In ankylosing spondylitis patients, matched synovial fluid reportedly showed significant enrichment of disease-linked clones. Disease-linked clones bore a CD8+ phenotype and were relatively rare in peripheral blood.

For TCR beta, libraries came from quantitative 5'-RACE with molecular barcodes. TCRdb re-called the 5' RACE reads through MiXCR, storing one row per CDR3 protein. The sample lists around 770,000 distinct CDR3 sequences; around 19% were seen once. This clonotype was counted between two and nine times. Its target is unknown. The CDR3 sequence is 16 residues long. CDR1 and CDR2 from the germline V gene are SGDLS and YYNGEE. The junction had 8 bases not matched to a gene; V was cut back by 2 bases and J by 5 bases. The sequenced material came from blood, either unsorted or a sorted T cell fraction (not recorded which). V gene TRBV9 combines with J gene TRBJ2-2, with 8 bases matching TRBD2. The sequence came from a male donor with ankylosing spondylitis. The CDR3 loop is CASSVTGGMETGELFF. As DNA, the CDR3 is TGTGCCAGCAGCGTCACGGGGGGGATGGAGACCGGGGAGCTGTTTTTT.